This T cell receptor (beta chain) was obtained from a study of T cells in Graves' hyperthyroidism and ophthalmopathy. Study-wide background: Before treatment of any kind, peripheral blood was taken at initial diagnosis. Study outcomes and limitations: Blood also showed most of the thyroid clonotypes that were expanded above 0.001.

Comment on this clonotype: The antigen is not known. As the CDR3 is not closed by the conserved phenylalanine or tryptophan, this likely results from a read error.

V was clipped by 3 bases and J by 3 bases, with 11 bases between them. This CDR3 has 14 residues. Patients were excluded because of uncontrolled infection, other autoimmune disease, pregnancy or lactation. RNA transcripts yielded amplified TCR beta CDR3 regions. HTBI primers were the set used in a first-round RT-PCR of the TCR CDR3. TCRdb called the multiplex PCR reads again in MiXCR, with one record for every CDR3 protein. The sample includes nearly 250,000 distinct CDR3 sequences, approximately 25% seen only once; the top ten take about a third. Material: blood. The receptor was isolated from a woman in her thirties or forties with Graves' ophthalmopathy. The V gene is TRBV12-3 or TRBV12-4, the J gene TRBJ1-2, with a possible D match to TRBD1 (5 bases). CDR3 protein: CASSLGDGHYGYTC. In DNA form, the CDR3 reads TGTGCCAGCAGTTTGGGGGACGGCCACTATGGCTACACCTGC.